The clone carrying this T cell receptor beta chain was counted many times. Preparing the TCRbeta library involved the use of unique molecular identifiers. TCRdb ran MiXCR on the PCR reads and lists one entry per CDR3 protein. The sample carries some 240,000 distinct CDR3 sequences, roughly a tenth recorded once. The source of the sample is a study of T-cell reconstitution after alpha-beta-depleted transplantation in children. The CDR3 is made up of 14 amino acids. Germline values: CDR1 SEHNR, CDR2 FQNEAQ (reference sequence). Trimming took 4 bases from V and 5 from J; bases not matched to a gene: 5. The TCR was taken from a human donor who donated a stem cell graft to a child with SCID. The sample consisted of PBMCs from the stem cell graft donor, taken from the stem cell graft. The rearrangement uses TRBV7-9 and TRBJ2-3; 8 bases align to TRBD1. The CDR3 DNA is TGTGCCAGCAGCTCCACAGACAGGGGAGATACGCAGTATTTT. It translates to CASSSTDRGDTQYF. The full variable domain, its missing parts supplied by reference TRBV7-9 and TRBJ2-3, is DTGVSQNPRHKITKRGQNVTFRCDPISEHNRLYWYRQTLGQGPEFLTYFQNEAQLEKSRLLSDRFSAERPKGSFSTLEIQRTEQGDSAMYLCASSSTDRGDTQYFGPGTRLTVL.